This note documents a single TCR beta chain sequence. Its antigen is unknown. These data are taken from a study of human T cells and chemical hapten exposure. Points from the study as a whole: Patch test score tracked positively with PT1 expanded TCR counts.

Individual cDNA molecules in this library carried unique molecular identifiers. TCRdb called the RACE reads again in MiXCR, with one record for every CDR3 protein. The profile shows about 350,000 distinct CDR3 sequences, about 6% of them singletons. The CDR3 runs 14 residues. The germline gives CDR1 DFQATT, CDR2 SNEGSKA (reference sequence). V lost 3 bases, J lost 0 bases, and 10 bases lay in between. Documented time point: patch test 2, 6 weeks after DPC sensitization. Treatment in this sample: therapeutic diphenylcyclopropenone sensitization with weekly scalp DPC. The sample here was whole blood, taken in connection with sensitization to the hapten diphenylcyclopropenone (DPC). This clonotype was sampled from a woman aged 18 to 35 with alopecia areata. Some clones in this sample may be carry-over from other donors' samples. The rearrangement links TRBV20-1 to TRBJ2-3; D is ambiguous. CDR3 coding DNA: TGCAGTGCTAGCGGCCAGACTAGCACAGATACGCAGTATTTT. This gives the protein CSASGQTSTDTQYF.